A selection of T cell receptor beta chains follows, all from one sample in a study of shared clonotypes between healthy human individuals. Repertoires were generated with immunoSEQ multiplex PCR, while TCRdb's copy carries only in-frame clones and drops some. Of about 2.3 million clones in the sample, around 90% were seen once. Input material: naive CD4+ T cells from PBMCs. These receptors all come from a man aged 18 to 29 in good health. Some clones in this sample may be carry-over from other donors' samples. CDR3s include the opening cysteine and the closing phenylalanine or tryptophan. The D gene is left open where the match is weak.

V: TRBV27; J: TRBJ2-7; D: .; DNA: TGTGCCAGCAGCCACCGGGGAAACGAGCAGTACTTC; CDR3: CASSHRGNEQYF
V: TRBV28; J: TRBJ2-2; D: TRBD1; DNA: TGTGCCAGCAGTTTCGACAGGGCGAACACCGGGGAGCTGTTTTTT; CDR3: CASSFDRANTGELFF
V: TRBV10-1; J: TRBJ1-2; D: TRBD1; DNA: TGCGCCAGCAGCTCCGGCACAGGGGAACAAGTCTACACCTTC; CDR3: CASSSGTGEQVYTF
V: TRBV5-1; J: TRBJ2-1; D: TRBD2; DNA: TGCGCCAGCAGCTTCTCTAGCGGGAGACCCAACAATGAGCAGTTCTTC; CDR3: CASSFSSGRPNNEQFF
V: TRBV20-1; J: TRBJ1-1; D: .; DNA: TGCAGTGCCCGAGAAGCTTTCTTT; CDR3: CSAREAFF
V: TRBV5-6; J: TRBJ2-7; D: TRBD2; DNA: TGTGCCAGCAGCGCACTAGCGGGAGTCTCTCTCGAGCAGTACTTC; CDR3: CASSALAGVSLEQYF
V: TRBV7-8; J: TRBJ2-1; D: TRBD2; DNA: TGTGCCAGCAGCCAAAGCGGGAGACGCAATGAGCAGTTCTTC; CDR3: CASSQSGRRNEQFF
V: TRBV5-1; J: TRBJ2-2; D: TRBD2; DNA: TGCGCCAGCAGCGCCGCCGGGACTAGCGGGTATACCGGGGAGCTGTTTTTT; CDR3: CASSAAGTSGYTGELFF
V: TRBV7-8; J: TRBJ1-2; D: .; DNA: TGTGCCAGCAGCTCACCTGCGGGACTCTTGTCTCATGGCTACACCTTC; CDR3: CASSSPAGLLSHGYTF
V: TRBV28; J: TRBJ2-3; D: .; DNA: TGTGCCAGCAGTTTAACCGCAGATACGCAGTATTTT; CDR3: CASSLTADTQYF
V: TRBV6-6; J: TRBJ2-7; D: TRBD1; DNA: TGTGCCAGCGCCACTCCGGGACAGGTGGCCGAGCAGTACTTC; CDR3: CASATPGQVAEQYF
V: TRBV11-3; J: TRBJ2-5; D: TRBD2; DNA: TGTGCCAGCAGCTTAGAGGAGACTAGCGCCCAAGAGACCCAGTACTTC; CDR3: CASSLEETSAQETQYF
V: TRBV19; J: TRBJ2-2; D: .; DNA: TGTGCCAGTAGTATAGGACGTAACGCGAACACCGGGGAGCTGTTTTTT; CDR3: CASSIGRNANTGELFF
V: TRBV5-1; J: TRBJ2-7; D: .; DNA: TGCGCCAGCAGCGTGCTGGCTACTACCACCTACGAGCAGTACTTC; CDR3: CASSVLATTTYEQYF
V: TRBV10-3; J: TRBJ1-2; D: TRBD1; DNA: TGTGCCATCAGTGAGTTGCTTCAGGGGGCAGACGGCTACACCTTC; CDR3: CAISELLQGADGYTF
V: TRBV11-2; J: TRBJ2-1; D: .; DNA: TGTGCCAGCAAGGTAGTGGATGAGCAGTTCTTC; CDR3: CASKVVDEQFF
V: TRBV7-2; J: TRBJ2-5; D: .; DNA: TGTGCCAGCACCCGCGTTATTGGCCAGGAGACCCAGTACTTC; CDR3: CASTRVIGQETQYF
V: TRBV4-3; J: TRBJ1-2; D: .; DNA: TGCGCCAGCAGCCAAGTAGGGGCAGCGTCGGGCTATGGCTACACCTTC; CDR3: CASSQVGAASGYGYTF